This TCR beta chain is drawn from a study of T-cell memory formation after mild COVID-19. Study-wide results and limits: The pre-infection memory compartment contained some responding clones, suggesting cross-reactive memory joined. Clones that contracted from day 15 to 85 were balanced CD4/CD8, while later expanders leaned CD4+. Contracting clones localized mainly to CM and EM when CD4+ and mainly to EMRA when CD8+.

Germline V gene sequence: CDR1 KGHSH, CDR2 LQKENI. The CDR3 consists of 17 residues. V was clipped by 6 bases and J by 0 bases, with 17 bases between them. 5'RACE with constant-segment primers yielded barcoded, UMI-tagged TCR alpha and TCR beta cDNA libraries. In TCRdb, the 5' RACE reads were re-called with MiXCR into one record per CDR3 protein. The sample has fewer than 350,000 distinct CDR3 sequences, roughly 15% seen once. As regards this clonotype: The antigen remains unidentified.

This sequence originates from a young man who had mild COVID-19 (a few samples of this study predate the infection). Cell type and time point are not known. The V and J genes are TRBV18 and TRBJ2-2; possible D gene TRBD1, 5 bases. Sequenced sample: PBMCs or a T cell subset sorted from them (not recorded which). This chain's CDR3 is CASSPWGSGSNTGELFF. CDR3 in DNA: TGTGCCAGCTCCCCCTGGGGCTCCGGATCGAACACCGGGGAGCTGTTTTTT.